The 13 T cell receptor beta chains given below trace back to one sample, sequenced in a study of T cell repertoires in cytomegalovirus infection. TCRdb reanalysed the reads using MiXCR and keeps one entry per CDR3 protein. The profile shows around 740,000 distinct CDR3 sequences, roughly 36% of them singletons. Sample: PBMCs. All receptors come from a human donor in good health (CMV status not recorded). Some clones in this sample may be carry-over from other donors' samples.

The chain combines TRBV7-6 with TRBJ1-2; a weak D match, TRBD1 (6 bases). Germline V gene sequence: CDR1 SGHVS, CDR2 FNYEAQ. With 5 bases removed from V and 4 bases from J, the gap between germline ends came to 20 bases. There are 16 residues in the CDR3. The CDR3 nucleotides read TGTGCCAGCAGCAATCTGACAGGTGTGTCGACCTATGGCTACACCTTC. Its translation is CASSNLTGVSTYGYTF.

This clonotype was counted ten times or more. The chain links TRBV7-2 to TRBJ2-2; weak D call: TRBD2 (6 bases). Germline CDR1 and CDR2: SGHTA and FQGNSA. The CDR3 runs 15 residues. V was pared by 5 bases and J by 1 base, with 11 bases between. Here the CDR3 DNA reads TGTGCCAGCAGCACTGATAGCGGGAACACCGGGGAGCTGTTTTTT. It codes for CASSTDSGNTGELFF.

This rearrangement joins TRBV28 to TRBJ2-7; no definite D call. The germline V gene has CDR1 MDHEN and CDR2 SYDVKM. The V gene lost 5 bases and the J gene lost 0 bases, with 11 bases spanning the gap. CDR3 size: 14 residues. This chain's CDR3 is CASSPLPGSYEQYF. The CDR3 nucleotides read TGTGCCAGCAGTCCCCTTCCTGGCTCCTACGAGCAGTACTTC.

This clonotype was observed a few times. The rearrangement links TRBV5-5 to TRBJ2-1; 8 nucleotides line up with TRBD2. Germline loops: CDR1 SGHKS, CDR2 YYEKEE (reference sequence). The CDR3 totals 15 residues. With V trimmed by 5 bases and J by 8 bases, 12 bases remained unmatched. In DNA form, the CDR3 reads TGTGCCAGCAGTACCCAACTAGCGGAGAGGGATGAGCAGTTCTTC. This codes for CASSTQLAERDEQFF.

Details on this clonotype: One end of the junction is discordant with germline, which a read error may explain. The gene calls are TRBV11-1 and TRBJ1-1, with a weak D call TRBD1 (5 bases). CDR1 and CDR2 from the germline V gene are SGHAT and FQDESV (reference sequence). CDR3 size: 16 residues. Here the CDR3 DNA reads TGTGCCAGCAGCGCCCGAGAGCGGGGGATGGGCACTGACGCTTTCTTT. It is translated as CASSARERGMGTDAFF.

There are a few counts of this clonotype. V is TRBV12-3 or TRBV12-4 and J is TRBJ2-3, with D hard to call. The CDR3 contains 12 residues. Trimming stripped 4 bases from V and 6 bases from J, with 8 bases between. Here the CDR3 DNA reads TGTGCCAGCAGTTACACCGGGGATACGCAGTATTTT. Its translation: CASSYTGDTQYF.

This chain joins TRBV28 and TRBJ1-5; possible D gene TRBD1, 6 bases. The V end lost 5 bases, the J end lost 9 bases, and 26 bases lay between the germline ends. The V gene's germline CDR1 is MDHEN and CDR2 SYDVKM. CDR3 length equals 17 residues. The CDR3 DNA sequence: TGTGCCAGCAGTATACTTCCGGCGGGCCAGGGGTCACGGCCCCAGCATTTT. Translated: CASSILPAGQGSRPQHF.

The chain carries TRBV20-1 and TRBJ2-3; possible D gene TRBD2, 6 bases. The CDR3 extends over 16 amino acids. Trimming took off 2 bases at V and 3 bases at J, with 18 bases between the two ends. Germline-derived CDR1 and CDR2 are DFQATT and SNEGSKA (reference sequence). The CDR3 spells CSARPLGGLKTDTQYF. DNA of the CDR3: TGCAGTGCTAGACCCCTGGGGGGATTAAAAACAGATACGCAGTATTTT.

This rearrangement joins TRBV5-6 to TRBJ1-3; TRBD1 matches at 7 bases. This CDR3 region has 16 residues. The germline gives CDR1 SGHDT, CDR2 YYEEEE. V dropped 7 bases and J dropped 3; count of bases not matched to a gene: 13. CDR3 nucleotide sequence: TGTGCCAGCTTCATTAACAGGGGACTAAGTGGAAACACCATATATTTT. It yields the protein CASFINRGLSGNTIYF.

The V and J genes are TRBV24-1 and TRBJ2-1, with 9 positions matching TRBD2. The CDR3 spans 13 residues. The V gene end was trimmed by 3 bases and the J gene end by 13 bases; junction bases not matched to a gene: 6. Germline assignment: CDR1 KGHDR and CDR2 SFDVKD. CDR3 in amino acids: CATSDLGTSIQFF. The DNA of the CDR3 is TGTGCCACCAGTGATCTAGGGACTAGCATTCAGTTCTTC.

A few counts support this clonotype. The chain is built from TRBV7-8 and TRBJ2-6; 10 nucleotides agree with TRBD1. The CDR3 consists of 19 residues. Germline V gene lookup returns CDR1 SGHVS and CDR2 FQNEAQ. Trimming removed 2 bases from V and 0 bases from J; junction bases left unmatched: 7. CDR3 loop: CASSLNLGQGSSGANVLTF. In DNA, the CDR3 is TGTGCCAGCAGCTTAAATCTGGGACAGGGGTCCTCTGGGGCCAACGTCCTGACTTTC.

To note about this clonotype: The CDR3 does not end in the conserved phenylalanine or tryptophan, so this is likely a read error. CDR3 bases: TGTGCCAGCAGCTTAGTAACAGGTAGAGGCTACGAGCAGTACTTA. The encoded protein is CASSLVTGRGYEQYL. V gene TRBV7-9 combines with J gene TRBJ2-7; maybe TRBD1 (5 bases). The V and J ends lost 1 base and 3 bases respectively, with 13 bases between them. CDR3 length: 15 residues. Germline V gene data show CDR1 as SEHNR and CDR2 as FQNEAQ (reference sequence).

In DNA, the CDR3 is TGTGCCAGCAGTTTTAGCAGGTATTACGAGCAGTACTTC. Its translation is CASSFSRYYEQYF. The chain employs TRBV27 and TRBJ2-7, with D unclear. V dropped 3 bases and J dropped 4 bases, with 10 bases sitting between them. The CDR3 loop spans 13 amino acids. The V gene's germline CDR1 is MNHEY and CDR2 SMNVEV (reference sequence).